The T cell receptor (beta chain) under discussion was sequenced for a study of T-cell reconstitution after alpha-beta-depleted transplantation in children. Trimming pared 0 bases from V and 5 bases from J, leaving 10 bases between. Germline values: CDR1 LGHNA, CDR2 YSLEER. The CDR3 runs to 14 residues. Researchers prepared the TCRbeta library using unique molecular identifiers, the study reports. Each CDR3 protein gets one entry after TCRdb re-called the PCR reads with MiXCR. Of around 440,000 distinct CDR3 sequences listed, about 17% were seen once; the top ten hold over 25%. In its sample, this clonotype was seen many times. The antigen is undetermined. Findings and limits, study-wide: One year after transplant, T-cell counts and diversity came mostly from newly produced T cells. There were some patients whose high TCRbeta diversity at day 60 came from surviving recipient T cells and thymic progenitors. Where alpha-beta T cells came from about two months after transplant was reportedly several hundred expanded graft clones.

This receptor was identified in a boy younger than two who had a stem cell transplant for Wiskott-Aldrich syndrome, so the T cells may come from the graft donor. The material sequenced was PBMCs, mostly from graft donor cells, taken 360 days after TCRalphabeta/CD19-depleted stem cell transplant. This rearrangement joins TRBV4-3 to TRBJ2-5; the D gene could be TRBD1 or TRBD2 (5 bases each). CDR3 loop: CASSQDLWGETQYF. The CDR3 nucleotides read TGCGCCAGCAGCCAAGATTTATGGGGGGAGACCCAGTACTTC.